This record covers a single TCR beta chain. The data derive from a study of high-grade serous ovarian cancer treatment subgroups. This CDR3 has 18 residues. The trim removed 3 bases at V and 0 bases at J, leaving 14 bases unmatched. Some clones are missing from TCRdb's copy, which holds only in-frame ones; the method was immunoSEQ multiplex PCR. This table has about 15,000 clones, roughly 90% appearing once. Tumor samples were obtained before definitive surgery or chemotherapy. Sequencing input: tumor tissue. This TCR came from a human donor with high-grade serous ovarian cancer. This chain connects TRBV5-3 to TRBJ2-7; 8 positions match TRBD1. TRBV5-3 is an ORF for which the function is uncertain. The CDR3 DNA is TGTGCCAGAAGCTCGGGACAGGCCTCCCCCAAGAGCTCCTACGAGCAGTACTTC. Translated, it gives CARSSGQASPKSSYEQYF.